This entry describes one T cell receptor (beta chain). Those enrolled in Seattle joined during active infection and were followed longitudinally afterward. The record originates from a study of blood T cell repertoires in COVID-19. About the research overall: Material from acute and convalescent COVID-19 was sourced from the United States, Italy and Spain. T cells, B-cell-depleted T cells, or PBMCs supplied cDNA or gDNA.

Sequencing was performed with immunoSEQ multiplex PCR; in TCRdb, only in-frame clones are kept and a portion is missing. The sample lists 250,000 to 300,000 clones, around nine tenths occurring once. Trimming took 1 base from V and 6 from J; bases not matched to a gene: 2. This CDR3 comprises 14 residues. Germline CDR1 and CDR2: SGDLS and YYNGEE. The receptor was derived from a woman in her sixties or seventies with COVID-19, enrolled during active disease. Specimen: peripheral blood. J is TRBJ2-2 and V is TRBV9; 8 nucleotides agree with TRBD2. CDR3 in amino acids: CASSVLRGAGELFF. The CDR3, as DNA: TGTGCCAGCAGCGTATTGCGGGGGGCCGGGGAGCTGTTTTTT.